This T cell receptor (beta chain) was sequenced for a study of vaccination and CD4 T cells after COVID-19 (dated by TCRdb to between 2021 and 2024). For context, the study as a whole: Every convalescent patient had a positive nasal swab PCR test for SARS-CoV-2, with mild disease in 8 to 10 patients and severe disease in one. The convalescent cohort included six males and four females, with two Hispanic individuals, seven Caucasians, two Asians and one multiracial person. Participants got two doses of the Pfizer-BioNTech BNT162b2 vaccine (n=8) or two doses of the Moderna mRNA-1273 vaccine (n=2). Post-COVID blood samples were collected from convalescent patients a median of around 100 days after diagnosis, with a range of about 35 to 170 days. Post-vaccine blood samples were collected a median of about 11 weeks after the second vaccine dose, ranging from roughly 14 to 241 days. The cultures were stimulated with overlapping spike peptide pools from SARS-CoV-2 and from the common cold coronaviruses HCoV-NL63, HCoV-OC43 and HCoV-229E. In control cultures, a CEFX viral epitope pool was used as positive control, an HIV-1 Nef peptide pool was used as negative control, or no peptide was added. In about 11 COVID-19 convalescent patients and several infection-naive healthy vaccine recipients, the spike-specific CD4+ TCR repertoire before mRNA vaccination was compared with the repertoire after mRNA vaccination. Beyond this particular receptor, the publication reports: An increase in the median number of SARS-CoV-2-reactive clonotypes from more than 20 after infection to roughly 38 after vaccination was observed, but the change was not found to be significant. In convalescent patients, nearly all vaccine-specific clones (304 of 307) were found to be mono-reactive for SARS-CoV-2 spike rather than cross-reactive with common cold coronaviruses. Among convalescent patients, a median roughly 90% of the SARS-CoV-2-reactive clones seen after vaccination appeared only after vaccination, which suggests priming specific to the vaccine. The study included relatively few convalescent patients and did not analyze early timepoints after natural infection.

As to this clonotype: Which antigen it targets is not known. Base quality data are lacking; no much larger clone is found one base away.

The library was built by means of PCR. DNA from cultured CD4+ T cells was subjected to TCR sequencing with the Oncomine TCR Beta short-read assay at the Johns Hopkins FTIC core. Genomic DNA was extracted from the cultured CD4+ T cells with the QIAamp micro DNA kit. Oncomine TCR Beta libraries from cultured CD4+ T cells were pooled using unique dual indexes and sequenced on an Illumina iSeq 100. Under the source paper's analysis protocol: Non-productive sequences were removed, and CDR3s that did not start with C, did not end with F or W, or were shorter than 7 amino acids were discarded. The MANAFEST web application identified antigen-specific clonotypes by comparing peptide-stimulated wells against reference wells and other culture wells. For a clone to be called positive, the clone needed an FDR below 0.05, an odds ratio above 5, and a productive frequency above 0.1% in at least two of three replicate wells. A clonotype was classed as cross-reactive if the clonotype showed significant expansion both in SARS-CoV-2 spike wells and in at least one common cold coronavirus spike condition. CDR3 homology was assessed with Levenshtein distances (stringdist) and unrooted phylogenetic trees (ape) in R version 3.6.1. TCRdb trimmed the raw reads at Q25, called clones with MiXCR and kept productive beta chains. Every distinct CDR3 protein forms one entry, paired with its most common genes and DNA. TCRdb's processing, not the authors', yielded these V and J calls. The sample data list some 8,500 distinct CDR3 sequences, and approximately 50% of these were observed just once. The ten largest account for about 25% of the sample.

From V the trimming removes 2 bases and from J it removes 9 bases, while the gene matches leave 6 bases of the junction unaccounted for. Including the terminal cysteine and phenylalanine, the CDR3 comprises 15 residues. Of the read, only the CDR3 DNA is kept; its 45 bases are in frame from base 1. From a lookup of the germline V gene, CDR1 and CDR2 are MNHEY and SVGAGI. Read against the paper, the sample's treatment or condition label means: roughly 10-day PBMC culture with coronavirus spike peptide pools or control peptides (ViraFEST assay). The ViraFEST assay, used in the study, expanded antigen-specific T cells with peptide pools and then identified the expanded clonotypes through TCR sequencing. Positive SARS-CoV-2 PCR tests in the convalescent patients dated from March to December 2020, before Alpha, Beta and Delta variants emerged in the United States. PBMCs were cultured at approximately 2.1 million per well in IMDM supplemented with approximately 5% human AB serum and around 9.5 IU/ml IL-2, with 10 ug/ml peptide pools added. Half of the culture medium was replaced with fresh IL-2-containing medium on days 3 and 7. CD4+ T cells were isolated after approximately ten days of culture through negative selection using the EasySep CD4+ T cell isolation kit. PBMCs were separated from whole blood using Ficoll-Paque Plus gradient centrifugation and then either used fresh or cryopreserved at -140C. In general, triplicate wells were set up for every culture condition.

Sequences were obtained from CD4+ T cells from blood, cultured in vitro. The chain was built from TRBV6-5 and TRBJ1-6, with TRBD1 matching 8 junction bases. The clonotype was recovered from a human donor who had recovered from COVID-19. The DNA sequence is given as TGTGCCAGCAGTTACGTCAGGGGGCAGGGTTCACCCCTCCACTTT. This encodes CASSYVRGQGSPLHF.